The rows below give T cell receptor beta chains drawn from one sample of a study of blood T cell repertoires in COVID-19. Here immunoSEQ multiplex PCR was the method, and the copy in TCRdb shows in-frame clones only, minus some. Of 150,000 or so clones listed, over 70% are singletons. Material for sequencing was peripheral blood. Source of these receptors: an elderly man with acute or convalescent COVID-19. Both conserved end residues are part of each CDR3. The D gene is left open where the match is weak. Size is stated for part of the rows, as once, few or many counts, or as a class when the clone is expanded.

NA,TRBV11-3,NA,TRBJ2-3,TGTGCCAGCGGCACTGGAGCACGGGGCACAGATACGCAGTATTTT,CASGTGARGTDTQYF
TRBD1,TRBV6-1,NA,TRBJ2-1,TGTGCCAGCAGTGATGGACAGGGGGCCGGGAATGAGCAGTTCTTC,CASSDGQGAGNEQFF
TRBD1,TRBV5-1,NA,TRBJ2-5,TGCGCCAGCAGCTTGGTTTACTCGACAGGGCAAGAGACCCAGTACTTC,CASSLVYSTGQETQYF
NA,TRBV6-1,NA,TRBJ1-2,TGTGCCAGCAGTGAAACCCTGTATGGAGGAGGGGTGGTACGGTATGGCTACACCTTC,CASSETLYGGGVVRYGYTF
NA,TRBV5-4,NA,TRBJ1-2,TGTGCCAGCAGCCCTGGGTTGGCAGGCGTAGGTTATGGCTACACCTTC,CASSPGLAGVGYGYTF
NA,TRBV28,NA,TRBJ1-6,TGTGCCAGCAGTTTGCGTGGGCAGGGTTCCTATAATTCACCCCTCCACTTT,CASSLRGQGSYNSPLHF
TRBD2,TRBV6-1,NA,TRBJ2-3,TGTGCCAGCAGTGATCCGGGGGGTTCAATAGATACGCAGTATTTT,CASSDPGGSIDTQYF
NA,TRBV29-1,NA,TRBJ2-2,TGCAGCGCCCGGACTGGAAACACCGGGGAGCTGTTTTTT,CSARTGNTGELFF
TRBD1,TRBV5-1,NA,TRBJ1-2,TGCGCCAGCAGTCGGGACAGGGACTATGGCTACACCTTC,CASSRDRDYGYTF
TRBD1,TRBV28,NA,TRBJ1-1,TGTGCCAGCACCCCCTGGGGGAGTCAGGGGGCGCGCACTGAAGCTTTCTTT,CASTPWGSQGARTEAFF
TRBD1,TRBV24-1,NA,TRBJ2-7,TGTGCCACCAGCGGAGACAGGGGATACGAGCAGTACTTC,CATSGDRGYEQYF
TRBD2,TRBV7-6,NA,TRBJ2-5,TGTGCCAGCAGCTTAGGACTAGCGGGGGGGGTAATCCAAGAGACCCAGTACTTC,CASSLGLAGGVIQETQYF
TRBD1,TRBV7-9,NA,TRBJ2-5,TGTGCCAGCAGCCGTACAGGGGAAATAGTGGCGGAGACCCAGTACTTC,CASSRTGEIVAETQYF
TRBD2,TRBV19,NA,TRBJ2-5,TGTGCCAGTTCGCCAGGGAGGGGAGAGACCCAGTACTTC,CASSPGRGETQYF
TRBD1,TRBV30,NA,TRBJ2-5,TGTGCCTGGAGTAACCAAAGGGGGCTGGGGGAGACCCAGTACTTC,CAWSNQRGLGETQYF
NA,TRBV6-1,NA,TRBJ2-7,TGTGCCAGCAGTGAAGGGGGACTGAACTACGAGCAGTACTTC,CASSEGGLNYEQYF
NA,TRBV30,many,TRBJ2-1,TGTGCCTGGAATAAGGCCCGGGACAATGAGCAGTTCTTC,CAWNKARDNEQFF
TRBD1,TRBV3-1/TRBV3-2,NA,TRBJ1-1,TGTGCCAGCAGCTCATCGGACAGGGGGCATGGCACTGAAGCTTTCTTT,CASSSSDRGHGTEAFF
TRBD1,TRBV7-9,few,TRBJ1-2,TGTGCCAGCAGCCCCACAGGGGCGGGAGGCTACACCTTC,CASSPTGAGGYTF
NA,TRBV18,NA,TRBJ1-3,TGTGCCAGCTCACCACTTGTAGTCGAATTCTCTGGAAACACCATATATTTT,CASSPLVVEFSGNTIYF
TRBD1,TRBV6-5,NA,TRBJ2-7,TGTGCCAGCAGGCGAGACAGGGGGCCGTCCTACGAGCAGTACTTC,CASRRDRGPSYEQYF
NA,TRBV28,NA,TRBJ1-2,TGTGCCAGCAGTTTTAACGCGGGGGGCTACACCTTC,CASSFNAGGYTF
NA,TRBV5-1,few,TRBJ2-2,TGCGCCAGCAGCTTGAGTAACGCGGGGCGAGGGGAGCTGTTTTTT,CASSLSNAGRGELFF
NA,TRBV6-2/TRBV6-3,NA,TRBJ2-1,TGTGCCAGCAGTTTGGACAGCTACAATGAGCAGTTCTTC,CASSLDSYNEQFF
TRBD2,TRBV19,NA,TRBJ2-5,TGTGCCAGTAGTACCGGTATTAGCGGGGGATATCAAGAGACCCAGTACTTC,CASSTGISGGYQETQYF
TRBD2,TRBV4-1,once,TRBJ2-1,TGCGCCAGCAGCCAAGACACCCTAGCGGGCGGGAGGCAGTTCTTC,CASSQDTLAGGRQFF
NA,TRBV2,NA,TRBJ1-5,TGTGCCAGCAGTGAGGCCGGGGGGTGGGAGCCCCAGCATTTT,CASSEAGGWEPQHF
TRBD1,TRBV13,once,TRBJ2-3,TGTGCCAGCAGCTCTAGACAGGGGGCGCGGGCAGATACGCAGTATTTT,CASSSRQGARADTQYF
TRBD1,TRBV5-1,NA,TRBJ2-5,TGCGCCAGCAGCTTTTATGGACAGGGCCCGGAGACCCAGTACTTC,CASSFYGQGPETQYF